This T cell receptor beta chain was captured in a study of blood T cell repertoires in COVID-19. Study in general: Spain, Italy and the United States supplied samples that represented acute and convalescent COVID-19. In each case, the material was cDNA or gDNA derived from T cells, B-cell-depleted T cells, or PBMCs.

Recruited during active infection, patients (from Seattle) were subsequently followed longitudinally. As processed by the authors: How many nucleated cells were present was estimated from reference gene primer amplification. Here immunoSEQ multiplex PCR was the method, and the copy in TCRdb shows in-frame clones only, minus some. V, J and clone size reflect that table, while D and trimming were determined from the DNA. The profile covers about 410,000 clones, with 70% to 90% appearing a single time and under 2% taken by the ten largest. Germline CDR1 LNHDA, CDR2 SQIVND (reference sequence). Trimming shortened V by 9 bases and J by 0 bases, and 11 bases separated the two germline ends. This CDR3 is built from 14 residues.

The sequence derives from a middle-aged woman with COVID-19, enrolled during active disease. Sequencing input: peripheral blood. The chain links TRBV19 to TRBJ1-4, with D unresolved. DNA for the CDR3: TGTGCCAGCCGCCTCGGGGCAACTAATGAAAAACTGTTTTTT. Protein: CASRLGATNEKLFF. Based on the CDR3 plus reference TRBV19 and TRBJ1-4, the full variable domain is DGGITQSPKYLFRKEGQNVTLSCEQNLNHDAMYWYRQDPGQGLRLIYYSQIVNDFQKGDIAEGYSVSREKKESFPLTVTSAQKNPTAFYLCASRLGATNEKLFFGSGTQLSVL.